This T cell receptor (beta chain) appears in the sequencing data of a study of STAT5B mutations in CD4+ large granular lymphocyte leukemia. Study summary: Cryopreserved patient cells were CD8-depleted, then anti-CD4 bead selected.

Bead-separated CD4+, CD4+CD8+, CD57+ or CD56+ fractions, or PBMC, were used. Study results and caveats: Patient cell sources varied; 6 or 7 CD4-sorted samples entered the clonality comparison.

There are a few counts of this clone. Its cognate antigen is unknown. The CDR3 runs to 15 residues. V was trimmed by 1 base and J by 10 bases, leaving 17 bases between them. From germline, CDR1 is GTSNPN and CDR2 SVGIG (reference sequence). Using immunoSEQ multiplex PCR, the repertoire was profiled, and TCRdb retains in-frame clones only, with some absent. The sample lists about 6,300 clones; just under 75% were seen once. What was sequenced was PBMCs. The rearrangement links TRBV30 to TRBJ1-6, with D perhaps TRBD1 (5 bases). The source of this sequence is a woman in her seventies with CD4+ T-cell large granular lymphocyte leukemia. The CDR3 nucleotides are TGTGCCTGGAGTGCCCCGGGAGGATGGGACTCACCCCTCCACTTT. It yields the protein CAWSAPGGWDSPLHF.